A selection of T cell receptor beta chains follows, all from one sample in a study of shared T cell receptors in the human thymus. Assay used: immunoSEQ multiplex PCR; TCRdb lists only in-frame clones, some missing. The table has hundreds of thousands of clones, more than 75% seen once. The data also belong to a second study, concerning human thymus T cells.

Sequencing was performed on thymocytes. These receptors originate from a boy in the first two years of life with a congenital heart defect. Each CDR3 is given with its conserved first and last residue. A D gene is named only where the DNA matches it firmly. Clone size is stated in some rows and not others, as once, few, many or a class when expanded.

clone_size	d_call	v_call	j_call	cdr3_aa	cdr3_nt
NA	TRBD1	TRBV4-1	TRBJ1-5	CASSRSVTGAINQPQHF	TGCGCCAGCAGCCGATCTGTGACAGGGGCGATTAATCAGCCCCAGCATTTT
NA	TRBD2	TRBV5-1	TRBJ2-3	CASSLAEFRAGEATDTQYF	TGCGCCAGCAGCTTGGCCGAGTTTCGCGCGGGAGAGGCCACAGATACGCAGTATTTT
NA	NA	TRBV7-9	TRBJ2-1	CASSLGPSPDYNKYNEQFF	TGTGCCAGCAGCTTAGGACCTAGCCCGGACTACAACAAATACAATGAGCAGTTCTTC
NA	NA	TRBV28	TRBJ2-7	CASSQGEEAYEQYF	TGTGCCAGCAGCCAAGGAGAAGAGGCCTACGAGCAGTACTTC
NA	TRBD2	TRBV7-6	TRBJ2-2	CASSLGGRGSTGELFF	TGTGCCAGCAGCTTGGGCGGGAGAGGTAGCACCGGGGAGCTGTTTTTT
NA	TRBD2	TRBV9	TRBJ2-7	CASSVDLPGGLSGSNPYEQYF	TGTGCCAGCAGCGTAGATCTTCCGGGGGGACTGAGCGGGAGTAACCCCTACGAGCAGTACTTC
once	NA	TRBV23-1	TRBJ2-7	CASSQMTDQEYEQYF	TGCGCCAGCAGTCAAATGACAGACCAGGAGTACGAGCAGTACTTC
NA	TRBD1	TRBV5-1	TRBJ1-1	CASSLGTGGPRNTEAFF	TGCGCCAGCAGCCTTGGGACAGGGGGCCCAAGGAACACTGAAGCTTTCTTT
NA	TRBD2	TRBV29-1	TRBJ2-1	CSVEDLDRSGCSYNEQFF	TGCAGCGTTGAAGATCTCGACCGTAGCGGGTGCTCCTACAATGAGCAGTTCTTC
few	TRBD2	TRBV18	TRBJ2-1	CASTRTSGRSYNEQFF	TGTGCCAGCACCCGGACTAGCGGGAGATCCTACAATGAGCAGTTCTTC
NA	NA	TRBV6-5	TRBJ1-5	CASSPRGGQPQHF	TGTGCCAGCAGTCCCAGGGGAGGGCAGCCCCAGCATTTT
NA	TRBD2	TRBV27	TRBJ2-1	CASGPTSGFDEQFF	TGTGCCAGTGGGCCGACTAGCGGGTTCGATGAGCAGTTCTTC
NA	NA	TRBV27	TRBJ2-1	CASSPRLNEQFF	TGTGCCAGCAGTCCCCGTCTAAATGAGCAGTTCTTC
NA	NA	TRBV7-2	TRBJ1-1	CASSSLTLGRVTEAFF	TGTGCCAGCAGCTCGTTAACGTTGGGCAGGGTCACTGAAGCTTTCTTT
NA	TRBD2	TRBV27	TRBJ2-7	CASSATSTSGSSYEQYF	TGTGCCAGCAGTGCAACCTCAACTAGCGGGAGCTCCTACGAGCAGTACTTC
NA	NA	TRBV29-1	TRBJ2-7	CSVEGESSYEQYF	TGCAGCGTTGAGGGCGAGAGCTCCTACGAGCAGTACTTC
NA	TRBD2	TRBV6-5	TRBJ2-7	CASTHGTSGTYEQYF	TGTGCCAGCACGCACGGGACTAGCGGAACTTACGAGCAGTACTTC
NA	NA	TRBV6-6	TRBJ2-6	CASSYSWGAGANVLTF	TGTGCCAGCAGTTACTCGTGGGGGGCTGGGGCCAACGTCCTGACTTTC
NA	TRBD1	TRBV5-1	TRBJ1-5	CASSWTGGSNQPQHF	TGCGCCAGCAGCTGGACAGGAGGGAGCAATCAGCCCCAGCATTTT
NA	TRBD2	TRBV7-2	TRBJ2-5	CASSLTSGRSQETQYF	TGTGCCAGCAGCTTAACTAGCGGGAGGTCGCAAGAGACCCAGTACTTC
NA	NA	TRBV30	TRBJ1-3	CAWSAFPFPGSGNTIYF	TGTGCCTGGAGTGCCTTTCCCTTTCCGGGCTCTGGAAACACCATATATTTT
NA	NA	TRBV30	TRBJ1-4	CAWRARTENEKLFF	TGTGCCTGGAGGGCTCGGACAGAGAATGAAAAACTGTTTTTT
NA	TRBD2	TRBV6-5	TRBJ2-3	CASSALAGTDTQYF	TGTGCCAGCAGTGCACTAGCGGGGACAGATACGCAGTATTTT
NA	TRBD1	TRBV5-4	TRBJ1-2	CASSLMAQQGKNGYTF	TGTGCCAGCAGCTTAATGGCCCAACAGGGGAAGAATGGCTACACCTTC
NA	NA	TRBV27	TRBJ2-1	CATPTGSSYNEQFF	TGTGCCACCCCTACAGGGAGCTCCTACAATGAGCAGTTCTTC
NA	TRBD1	TRBV7-2	TRBJ2-7	CASSTDRGYYEQYF	TGTGCCAGCAGCACCGACAGGGGCTACTACGAGCAGTACTTC
NA	NA	TRBV19	TRBJ2-3	CASSIGGRATDTQYF	TGTGCCAGTAGTATAGGGGGCAGGGCCACAGATACGCAGTATTTT
NA	TRBD2	TRBV25-1	TRBJ2-5	CASSGGLAGEPGETQYF	TGTGCCAGCAGTGGCGGACTAGCGGGAGAGCCGGGGGAGACCCAGTACTTC
NA	TRBD1	TRBV6-5	TRBJ2-7	CASPHRGRSYEQYF	TGTGCCAGCCCTCACAGGGGGAGGTCCTACGAGCAGTACTTC
NA	TRBD2	TRBV15	TRBJ2-7	CATSRDIASGFYEQYF	TGTGCCACCAGCAGAGATATTGCTAGCGGATTCTACGAGCAGTACTTC
few	NA	TRBV28	TRBJ2-7	CASSLCGDSRSSYEQYF	TGTGCCAGCAGTTTATGCGGCGATTCGAGGAGTTCCTACGAGCAGTACTTC
once	NA	TRBV4-1	TRBJ2-7	CASSQLSVRGTYEQYF	TGCGCCAGCAGCCAATTATCGGTACGCGGGACCTACGAGCAGTACTTC
once	TRBD1	TRBV19	TRBJ1-2	CASSIQKTGNYGYTF	TGTGCCAGTAGTATTCAAAAGACAGGGAACTATGGCTACACCTTC
NA	TRBD2	TRBV6-1	TRBJ2-3	CASSEGSLAGSTDTQYF	TGTGCCAGCAGTGAAGGGTCTTTAGCGGGGAGCACAGATACGCAGTATTTT
NA	TRBD1	TRBV7-9	TRBJ2-7	CASAGTGNEQYF	TGTGCCAGCGCCGGGACAGGGAACGAGCAGTACTTC
NA	NA	TRBV5-3	TRBJ2-3	CARSLPGTDTQYF	TGTGCCAGAAGCTTGCCGGGCACAGATACGCAGTATTTT
NA	TRBD2	TRBV29-1	TRBJ2-3	CSGGIAGEADTQYF	TGCAGCGGGGGGATAGCGGGAGAGGCAGATACGCAGTATTTT
NA	TRBD2	TRBV11-3	TRBJ2-1	CASSFRLADNYNEQFF	TGTGCCAGCAGCTTCAGGCTAGCGGATAACTACAATGAGCAGTTCTTC
NA	NA	TRBV7-9	TRBJ2-1	CASNRTREVNNEQFF	TGTGCCAGCAATCGGACCCGGGAAGTTAACAATGAGCAGTTCTTC
NA	TRBD2	TRBV27	TRBJ2-2	CASSLRSPSGGELFF	TGTGCCAGCAGTTTAAGATCTCCTAGCGGCGGGGAGCTGTTTTTT
NA	TRBD1	TRBV5-1	TRBJ2-2	CASSLAYRGSNTGELFF	TGCGCCAGCAGCTTGGCGTACAGGGGGTCGAACACCGGGGAGCTGTTTTTT
few	NA	TRBV18	TRBJ1-1	CASSRSHPRRTEAFF	TGTGCCAGCTCACGAAGCCACCCTAGGAGAACTGAAGCTTTCTTT
NA	TRBD1	TRBV19	TRBJ1-5	CASSIGGQGVQPQHF	TGTGCCAGTAGTATAGGAGGACAGGGAGTTCAGCCCCAGCATTTT
few	NA	TRBV4-3	TRBJ1-2	CASSQVRLRGNYGYTF	TGCGCCAGCAGCCAAGTTCGGCTCAGGGGTAACTATGGCTACACCTTC
NA	TRBD1	TRBV10-3	TRBJ1-2	CAISDSGTGGIHGYTF	TGTGCCATCAGTGACTCGGGGACAGGGGGAATCCATGGCTACACCTTC
NA	NA	TRBV28	TRBJ2-6	CATHGDSVSGANVLTF	TGTGCCACCCATGGGGACTCTGTGTCCGGGGCCAACGTCCTGACTTTC
NA	TRBD2	TRBV7-2	TRBJ2-3	CASSNSGRAEDTQYF	TGTGCCAGCAGCAATAGCGGGAGGGCTGAAGATACGCAGTATTTT
NA	NA	TRBV5-1	TRBJ2-7	CASRAGFLLGEQYF	TGCGCCAGCAGGGCGGGGTTCCTGCTGGGCGAGCAGTACTTC